A selection of T cell receptor beta chains follows, all from one sample in a study of patients and donors after allogeneic stem cell transplantation. TCRdb re-analysed the RT-PCR reads in MiXCR, keeping a single row per CDR3 protein. The sample yields around 150,000 distinct CDR3 sequences, about 40% seen once. The sample comprised blood, either unsorted or a sorted T cell fraction (not recorded which). Receptors originate from a human donor who was either an allogeneic HSCT recipient or a stem cell or donor lymphocyte infusion donor (not recorded which). It is not recorded whose cells these are; they may come from a transplant donor. CDR3s include the opening cysteine and the closing phenylalanine or tryptophan. D genes are given only for firm matches. Size tells how often a clone was seen (once, few, many) or the class of an expanded clone, and some rows leave it out.

clone_size j_call d_call v_call cdr3_aa cdr3_nt
NA TRBJ1-1 NA TRBV12-3/TRBV12-4 CAVKGRMNTEAFF TGTGCCGTCAAAGGGCGGATGAACACTGAAGCTTTCTTT
few TRBJ1-2 NA TRBV27 CASSLEGAGGYTF TGTGCCAGCAGTTTAGAGGGAGCGGGGGGCTACACCTTC
NA TRBJ1-2 NA TRBV4-3 CASSQEVGRGGYGYTF TGCGCCAGCAGCCAAGAAGTAGGAAGGGGCGGCTATGGCTACACCTTC
few TRBJ2-3 NA TRBV10-3 CAISATQGSDTQYF TGTGCCATCAGTGCCACTCAGGGATCAGATACGCAGTATTTT
few TRBJ1-6 NA TRBV20-1 CSARDDPRGYNSPLHF TGCAGTGCTAGAGATGACCCCAGGGGTTACAATTCACCCCTCCACTTT
medium-sized TRBJ1-5 TRBD1 TRBV12-3/TRBV12-4 CASSLRTGRGQPQHF TGTGCCAGCAGTCTCCGGACAGGGAGGGGTCAGCCCCAGCATTTT
many TRBJ1-2 NA TRBV29-1 CSVDADGVNYGYTF TGCAGCGTTGACGCGGACGGGGTAAACTATGGCTACACCTTC
few TRBJ2-3 NA TRBV27 CASSLLSFTDTQYF TGTGCCAGCAGCCTACTCTCATTCACAGATACGCAGTATTTT
few TRBJ1-6 TRBD1 TRBV7-8 CASSPDAGGNSPLHF TGTGCCAGCAGCCCCGACGCAGGGGGAAATTCACCCCTCCACTTT
NA TRBJ2-5 NA TRBV5-1 CASSKTGSQETQYF TGCGCCAGCAGTAAAACGGGAAGCCAAGAGACCCAGTACTTC
NA TRBJ2-3 NA TRBV5-1 CASSYRLQGTDTQYF TGCGCCAGCAGCTACCGCCTTCAAGGAACAGATACGCAGTATTTT
NA TRBJ2-3 NA TRBV5-1 CASSNLSTDTQYF TGCGCCAGCAGCAACTTATCCACAGATACGCAGTATTTT
NA TRBJ2-7 NA TRBV9 CASSVGTEPYEQYF TGTGCCAGCAGCGTCGGGACGGAGCCTTACGAGCAGTACTTC